The T cell receptor beta chain described here comes from a study of technical replicates of blood from a few donors (dated by TCRdb to between 2016 and 2019). A remark on this clone: The antigen it recognizes is unknown. Base qualities were left out, and no much larger clone turns up one base away.

The method was the immunoSEQ multiplex PCR assay. Entries here come from immuneACCESS through TCRdb and include only in-frame sequences with V and J called. Some clones fail to appear in such tables; in the studies checked, an unresolved V gene covers under half of the shortfall, and the cause of the remainder is unknown. Counted in this sample were approximately 100,000 clones; nearly 96% of them appeared once. The ten largest clonotypes hold around 0.2% of the sample. The source material was T cells isolated from PBMCs. This clonotype originated in a human donor in good health.

The CDR3 region: CASSLDPGYLAGNTIYF. In nucleotides, the sequence is TGTGCCAGCAGCTTAGATCCAGGGTATCTAGCTGGAAACACCATATATTTT. Recombination joined TRBV11-2 with TRBJ1-3; the best D guess is TRBD1, with 5 bases matching. There are 17 amino acids in the CDR3, from cysteine to phenylalanine inclusive. Solely the CDR3 DNA is kept, with 51 bases framed from the first base. In the germline V gene, CDR1 corresponds to SGHAT and CDR2 to FQNNGV. Trimming at the junction amounts to 0 bases on V and 2 bases on J, and the germline ends lie 14 bases apart.